This TCR beta chain was obtained from a study of blood T cell repertoires in COVID-19. Study-wide context: Sites in the United States, Italy and Spain provided acute and convalescent COVID-19 samples. Sources were T cells, B-cell-depleted T cells, or PBMCs; the material itself was cDNA or gDNA.

In the authors' methods: How many nucleated cells were present was estimated from reference gene primer amplification. Clones were sequenced by immunoSEQ multiplex PCR, and TCRdb holds only the in-frame ones, with some missing. V, J and clone size are taken as reported in that table, and D and trimming were inferred from the DNA itself. The sample contains 150,000 to 200,000 clones, 80% to 90% of which appear only once. Germline assignment: CDR1 SQVTM and CDR2 ANQGSEA. V gave up 6 bases and J gave up 5 bases, with 14 bases separating them. CDR3 length: 14 residues. This clonotype originated in a man aged 18-30 years who had recovered from COVID-19. Sequences were obtained from peripheral blood. This chain uses TRBV29-1 with TRBJ1-6; D possibly corresponds to TRBD1 (6 bases). This CDR3 is CSVQGGGDNSPLHF. In nucleotides, the CDR3 is TGCAGCGTACAGGGCGGAGGAGATAATTCACCCCTCCACTTT. The full variable domain, rest sourced from reference TRBV29-1 and TRBJ1-6, is SAVISQKPSRDICQRGTSLTIQCQVDSQVTMMFWYRQQPGQSLTLIATANQGSEATYESGFVIDKFPISRPNLTFSTLTVSNMSPEDSSIYLCSVQGGGDNSPLHFGNGTRLTVT.